This TCR beta chain comes out of a study of radiotherapy plus CTLA-4 blockade in lung cancer. General study results and limits: Per reports, early blood T cell clone dynamics, plus interferon-beta, forecast response most strongly.

The V gene lost 0 bases and the J gene lost 1 base, with 13 bases spanning the gap. Germline CDR1 SGHDN, CDR2 FVKESK. The CDR3 length is 17 residues. TCRdb's table, derived via immunoSEQ multiplex PCR, lists solely in-frame clones and lacks some. The table includes 80,000 or so clones, 78% detected once. As to this clone: Its antigen is currently unknown.

The chain links TRBV14 to TRBJ2-1; TRBD1 might be the D (6 bases). This clonotype was sampled from a human donor with non-small cell lung cancer whose response to radiotherapy plus ipilimumab could not be evaluated. Some clones in this sample may be carry-over from other donors' samples. This material consisted of peripheral blood, taken from a patient treated with radiotherapy plus ipilimumab. In DNA form, the CDR3 reads TGTGCCAGCAGCCAAGATAGTGAGGGGGTTTCCTACAATGAGCAGTTCTTC. Translated, it gives CASSQDSEGVSYNEQFF.